One and the same sample provided the 19 T cell receptor beta chains below, sequenced in a study of CD8+ T cells in alopecia areata. The authors extracted RNA and reverse transcribed it into cDNA as the sequencing template. Data came from immunoSEQ multiplex PCR; TCRdb stores just in-frame clones and leaves some out. Observed in the sample are some 110,000 clones, none of them singletons. Sequences were obtained from lesional skin. The receptors were gathered from a C3H/HeJ mouse with alopecia areata. Mice of this strain are of MHC haplotype H2-k.

This clone was recorded a few times. There is a difference at residue 13 between the TCRdb protein and the DNA translation, so the protein given here was translated from the DNA. Mouse names are used for the genes. Coverage ceases 3 residues before the CDR3 finishes, and the germline J gene fills in the end. This chain links TRBV1 with TRBJ1-6; the match to TRBD1 covers 9 bases. TRBJ1-6 is reported as an ORF; its role is uncertain. V lost 4 bases and J lost 2; bases outside the gene matches: 3. Germline V gene lookup returns CDR1 NSQYPW and CDR2 LRSPGD (reference sequence). The CDR3 contains 16 residues. The part of the CDR3 DNA that was read is TGCACCTGCAGTGAGCGGACAGGGGCCTATAATTCGCCC. This encodes CTCSERTGAYNSP. The whole CDR3 sequence is CTCSERTGAYNSPLYF.

On this clone: Gene names refer to mouse genes. Read coverage stops 4 residues before the CDR3 terminus; the germline J gene supplies the remainder. The chain couples TRBV19 to TRBJ2-1; the match to TRBD2 covers 10 bases. Germline V lookup: CDR1 FNHDT, CDR2 SITEND (reference sequence). The CDR3 has 15 amino acids. The DNA read from the CDR3 is TGTGCCAGCAGTATGGCTGGGGGGGCGCAAGCT. It encodes CASSMAGGAQA. The full CDR3 reads CASSMAGGAQAEQFF.

As regards this clone: Gene and germline names: mouse. The read gets to within 4 residues of the CDR3 end, and the germline J gene fills in the rest. This chain connects TRBV1 to TRBJ2-1; no clear D. Looked up from germline, CDR1 is NSQYPW and CDR2 is LRSPGD (reference sequence). The CDR3 has 16 amino acids. V was pared by 0 bases and J by 1 base, with 10 bases between. CDR3 sequence: CTCSADPGKNYAEQFF. The sequenced CDR3 bases are TGCACCTGCAGTGCAGATCCAGGCAAGAACTATGCT. Complete variable domain (other parts from reference TRBV1 and TRBJ2-1): VTLLEQNPRWRLVPRGQAVNLRCILKNSQYPWMSWYQQDLQKQLQWLFTLRSPGDKEVKSLPGADYLATRVTDTELRLQVANMSQGRTLYCTCSADPGKNYAEQFFGPGTRLTVL.

On this clone itself: Mouse germline and gene names are used. The read is 4 residues too short to cover the CDR3 end, so that end is filled in from the germline J gene. The rearrangement uses TRBV13-3 and TRBJ2-4; tentatively, D is TRBD2 (6 bases). There are 16 residues in the CDR3. V gave up 2 bases and J gave up 0 bases, with 13 bases separating them. Germline CDR1 is NNHDY and CDR2 is SYVADS. This CDR3 is CASSEGGSISQNTLYF. The part of the CDR3 DNA that was read is TGTGCCAGCAGTGAGGGGGGAAGTATAAGTCAAAAC.

In this sample, this clone turned up many times. These gene names are mouse names. The CDR3 end lies 4 residues beyond the end of the read and is filled in from the germline J gene. The chain carries TRBV13-3 and TRBJ1-4; D possibly corresponds to TRBD1 (5 bases). This CDR3 contains 14 residues. V lost 4 bases to trimming and J lost 3 bases, with 10 bases between them. Germline CDR1 NNHDY, CDR2 SYVADS. CDR3 bases read: TGTGCCAGCAGTCCCGGGACTCCCAACGAA. It codes for CASSPGTPNE. The full CDR3 sequence reads CASSPGTPNERLFF.

This clone was seen only a few times. Gene and germline names: mouse. The missing CDR3 end, 4 residues past where the read stops, is filled in from the germline J gene. The V call is TRBV13-3, the J call TRBJ2-1, with 9 bases matching TRBD2. Germline V gene data show CDR1 as NNHDY and CDR2 as SYVADS. The CDR3 length is 14 residues. Incomplete CDR3 DNA: TGTGCCAGCAGTGAGTGGGGGGGCGCCTCT. It translates to CASSEWGGAS. The full CDR3 protein reads CASSEWGGASEQFF.

This clone was counted between two and nine times. Germline and genes here are mouse. The DNA ends 4 residues before the CDR3 does, and the rest of the CDR3 is filled in from the germline J gene. This chain connects TRBV13-3 to TRBJ2-7; 9 bases align to TRBD2. Germline values: CDR1 NNHDY, CDR2 SYVADS. This CDR3 spans 14 amino acids. V trimming: 5 bases; J trimming: 1 base; junction bases outside the gene matches: 4. The CDR3 DNA, read in part, is TGTGCCAGCAGCCCTGGGGGGGGATCCTAT. Protein sequence: CASSPGGGSY. The entire CDR3 reads CASSPGGGSYEQYF.

This clone came up a few times. Any gene name here is a mouse gene name. The missing CDR3 end, 4 residues past where the read stops, is filled in from the germline J gene. The chain has TRBV19 and TRBJ2-1, with a weak D call TRBD1 (6 bases). The CDR3 contains 15 residues. Per the germline V gene, CDR1 is FNHDT and CDR2 is SITEND (reference sequence). V was shortened by 0 bases and J by 3 bases, with 10 bases between the two germline ends. This CDR3 reads CASSIGQGSYAEQFF. CDR3 DNA (partial): TGTGCCAGCAGTATAGGTCAGGGGTCCTATGCT.

In regard to this clone: Gene names and germline refer to mouse. Read sequence stops 4 residues before the CDR3 end, and the germline J gene provides the missing end. The chain has TRBV13-3 and TRBJ2-5; perhaps TRBD1 as D (6 bases). From germline, CDR1 is NNHDY and CDR2 SYVADS. The CDR3 runs to 12 residues. V lost 9 bases to trimming and J lost 2 bases, with 10 bases between them. The CDR3 is CATSTGQDTQYF. Partial CDR3 DNA: TGTGCCACCTCGACAGGCCAAGAC.

This clone was counted many times. These gene names are mouse names. The CDR3 end lies 4 residues beyond the end of the read and is filled in from the germline J gene. The chain links TRBV13-3 to TRBJ2-7, with 7 bases that match TRBD1. The CDR3 totals 15 residues. Germline V lookup: CDR1 NNHDY, CDR2 SYVADS. Trimming took 6 bases from V and 0 from J; bases not matched to a gene: 9. CDR3 protein: CASNSPGQSSYEQYF. The DNA read from the CDR3 is TGTGCCAGCAACTCACCGGGACAGAGCTCCTAT.

A few counts support this clone. Germline and genes here are mouse. The read ends 4 residues before the CDR3 terminus; that terminus is restored from the germline J gene. This rearrangement joins TRBV13-3 to TRBJ1-1, with 8 positions matching TRBD1. The CDR3 totals 15 residues. Germline trimming cut 4 bases from V and 0 bases from J; bases unmatched to any gene: 5. Germline V lookup: CDR1 NNHDY, CDR2 SYVADS. Incomplete CDR3 DNA: TGTGCCAGCAGTCCTTCAGGGGGCTCAAACACA. Translating it yields CASSPSGGSNT. Given in full, the CDR3 is CASSPSGGSNTEVFF.

About this clone: TCRdb's protein and the translated DNA diverge at residue 13; the protein reported here is the translation of the DNA. Gene names and germline match the mouse. The CDR3 extends 3 residues past the end of the read, so its final part is completed from the germline J gene. The V gene is TRBV13-3, the J gene TRBJ1-3, with TRBD1 matching 10 bases. J gave up 3 bases and V 0 bases, and 3 bases lay outside the gene matches. Germline CDR1 NNHDY, CDR2 SYVADS. This CDR3 has 16 amino acids. CDR3: CASSDVRDRGGNTLYF. CDR3 bases read: TGTGCCAGCAGTGATGTGAGGGACAGGGGTGGAAATACG. The whole variable domain, remainder taken from reference TRBV13-3 and TRBJ1-3, is EAAVTQSPRSKVAVTGGKVTLSCHQTNNHDYMYWYRQDTGHGLRLIHYSYVADSTEKGDIPDGYKASRPSQENFSLILELASLSQTAVYFCASSDVRDRGGNTLYFGEGSRLIVV.

This clone was seen a few times. Gene names and germline refer to mouse. The read terminates 4 residues ahead of where the CDR3 ends, so the germline J gene completes it. Other DNA variants within this sample encode the same CDR3. This chain links TRBV13-3 with TRBJ1-1; tentative D call: TRBD1 (5 bases). CDR1 and CDR2 from the germline V gene are NNHDY and SYVADS. Trimming removed 3 bases at V and 4 bases at J, with 10 bases between. CDR3 length equals 13 residues. The sequenced part of the CDR3 DNA is TGTGCCAGCAGTGCCCGGGGGGGCACA. This gives the protein CASSARGGT. The full CDR3 sequence reads CASSARGGTEVFF.

This clone was observed a few times. Gene names refer to mouse genes. CDR3 amino acids: CTCSADSRLGGYEQYF. CDR3 DNA (partial): TGCACCTGCAGTGCAGATTCGAGACTGGGGGGATAT. The V and J genes are TRBV1 and TRBJ2-7; the match to TRBD2 covers 10 bases. The read finishes 4 residues shy of the CDR3 end, and the germline J gene is used to complete it. Germline values: CDR1 NSQYPW, CDR2 LRSPGD (reference sequence). CDR3 length: 16 residues.

With regard to this clone: The gene symbols are mouse symbols. The CDR3 end is not reached by the read, which stops 4 residues before it; the germline J gene fills it in. This chain connects TRBV1 to TRBJ2-7, with D tentatively TRBD1 (6 bases). With 1 base removed from V and 0 bases from J, the gap between germline ends came to 10 bases. The CDR3 totals 15 residues. Germline assignment: CDR1 NSQYPW and CDR2 LRSPGD (reference sequence). Partial CDR3 DNA: TGCACCTGCAGTGCAGGGGGACACCTCTCCTAT. The encoded protein is CTCSAGGHLSY. The full CDR3 is CTCSAGGHLSYEQYF. The full variable domain, its missing parts supplied by reference TRBV1 and TRBJ2-7, is VTLLEQNPRWRLVPRGQAVNLRCILKNSQYPWMSWYQQDLQKQLQWLFTLRSPGDKEVKSLPGADYLATRVTDTELRLQVANMSQGRTLYCTCSAGGHLSYEQYFGPGTRLTVL.

Note on this clone: Mouse germline and gene names are used. The sequence runs out 4 residues before the end of the CDR3; the remainder is reconstructed from the germline J gene. V usage is TRBV17 and J usage is TRBJ2-5; 7 nucleotides align to TRBD2. CDR3 length: 15 residues. Germline V lookup: CDR1 MNHDT, CDR2 YYDKIL. With V trimmed by 3 bases and J by 0 bases, 3 bases remained unmatched. The sequenced CDR3 bases are TGTGCTAGCAGTAGGGGGGGGGTTAACCAAGAC. Amino acid sequence: CASSRGGVNQD. The whole CDR3 is CASSRGGVNQDTQYF.

Concerning this clone itself: The gene names here belong to mouse. The read ends 4 residues early relative to the CDR3; the germline J gene fills the gap. The gene calls are TRBV13-3 and TRBJ2-4; D ambiguous. CDR3 length: 14 residues. The V gene lost 3 bases and the J gene lost 0 bases, with 8 bases spanning the gap. Germline values: CDR1 NNHDY, CDR2 SYVADS. CDR3 residues: CASSAHTSQNTLYF. The CDR3 bases that were read are TGTGCCAGCAGTGCCCATACTAGTCAAAAC.

This clone was seen a handful of times. The gene symbols are mouse symbols. The read ends 4 residues shy of where the CDR3 ends; the end is completed using the germline J gene. The V call is TRBV1, the J call TRBJ2-4; 7 positions match TRBD1. The CDR3 contains 15 residues. V lost 3 bases and J lost 0; bases outside the gene matches: 3. Germline V CDR1 and CDR2: NSQYPW, LRSPGD (reference sequence). CDR3 DNA, as far as it was read: TGCACCTGCAGTGCCTCAGGGGGTAGTCAAAAC. Protein: CTCSASGGSQN. The full CDR3 reads CTCSASGGSQNTLYF.

This clone turned up a few times. The genes and germline here are from mouse. Sequencing ends 4 residues short of the CDR3 end; the germline J gene provides the rest. The rearrangement joins TRBV19 to TRBJ2-7; D is possibly TRBD1 (5 bases). The CDR3 is made up of 13 amino acids. CDR1 is FNHDT, CDR2 SITEND, per germline (reference sequence). The V and J ends lost 5 bases and 0 bases respectively, with 9 bases between them. The CDR3 region is CASRTESSYEQYF. Incomplete CDR3 DNA: TGTGCCAGCAGGACAGAAAGCTCCTAT.